The 23 T cell receptor beta chains below all came from one sample that was sequenced in a study of T cells after yellow fever vaccination. One entry per CDR3 protein, called by TCRdb with MiXCR from the 5' RACE reads. Here the sample spans under 200,000 distinct CDR3 sequences, 9.5% to 12% being singletons. Sequenced material: CD8+ T cells sorted from PBMCs, taken 15 days after the yellow fever booster vaccination. The receptors come from a man between 18 and 29 years old who received the YFV17D yellow fever vaccine.

The chain joins TRBV7-2 to TRBJ1-4; unclear D gene. Germline-derived CDR1 and CDR2 are SGHTA and FQGNSA. This CDR3 region has 12 residues. The V and J ends lost 6 bases and 8 bases respectively, with 10 bases between them. The CDR3, as DNA: TGTGCCAGCAGAGGATTTCAGGAAAAACTGTTTTTT. This sequence encodes CASRGFQEKLFF.

This clonotype was observed a few times. The rearrangement joins TRBV27 to TRBJ2-5; no clear D. CDR1 is MNHEY, CDR2 SMNVEV, per germline (reference sequence). The CDR3 spans 13 residues. V dropped 4 bases and J dropped 5 bases, with 11 bases sitting between them. CDR3 coding DNA: TGTGCCAGCAGTTCGGTGGACCCCGAGACCCAGTACTTC. Translating it yields CASSSVDPETQYF.

The sample holds many counts of this clonotype. The rearrangement joins TRBV5-1 to TRBJ2-7; D possibly corresponds to TRBD2 (6 bases). The CDR3 has 13 residues. Trimming shortened V by 5 bases and J by 3 bases, and 12 bases separated the two germline ends. Germline CDR1 SGHRS, CDR2 YFSETQ. The CDR3, as DNA: TGCGCCAGCAGGGCTAGCGAATTCTACGAGCAGTACTTC. Amino acids: CASRASEFYEQYF.

The chain recombines TRBV12-3 or TRBV12-4 with TRBJ2-2; D is undetermined. Trimming took off 7 bases at V and 3 bases at J, with 15 bases between the two ends. This CDR3 is built from 15 residues. CDR3 in DNA: TGTGCCAGCACCACGATGCACGAAGACACCGGGGAGCTGTTTTTT. It specifies CASTTMHEDTGELFF.

The chain carries TRBV19 and TRBJ2-2; the D gene is possibly TRBD2 (5 bases). Germline assignment: CDR1 LNHDA and CDR2 SQIVND (reference sequence). Trimming pared 1 base from V and 4 bases from J, leaving 10 bases between. The CDR3 runs to 15 residues. CDR3 protein: CASSIGGLSTGELFF. DNA for the CDR3: TGTGCCAGTAGTATAGGAGGGTTGAGCACCGGGGAGCTGTTTTTT.

The chain joins TRBV9 to TRBJ2-2; no clear D. CDR3 length equals 18 residues. The V and J ends lost 0 bases and 1 base respectively, with 16 bases between them. The germline CDR1 and CDR2 sequences are SGDLS and YYNGEE. This chain's CDR3 is CASSVAVNDFVNTGELFF. In DNA form, the CDR3 reads TGTGCCAGCAGCGTAGCGGTCAACGACTTTGTGAACACCGGGGAGCTGTTTTTT.

This clonotype was seen a few times. The chain is built from TRBV4-1 and TRBJ2-5; D is uncertain. The germline gives CDR1 MGHRA, CDR2 YSYEKL. V shed 0 bases and J shed 5 bases, with 4 bases lying between them. There are 12 residues in the CDR3. The CDR3 DNA sequence: TGCGCCAGCAGCCAAGAGCGGGAGACCCAGTACTTC. Its translation: CASSQERETQYF.

The chain is built from TRBV4-2 and TRBJ2-2; D not certain. V was shortened by 2 bases and J by 5 bases, with 18 bases between the two germline ends. The CDR3 runs 17 residues. Germline-derived CDR1 and CDR2 are LGHNA and YNFKEQ. The CDR3 DNA is TGTGCCAGCAGCCAACTTTCTAACGCACCCCCGACCGGGGAGCTGTTTTTT. It is translated as CASSQLSNAPPTGELFF.

Ten or more counts support this clonotype. The CDR3 reads CASSFGQGYYNEQFF. For the CDR3, the DNA is TGTGCCAGCAGTTTTGGGCAGGGTTACTACAATGAGCAGTTCTTC. The chain recombines TRBV28 with TRBJ2-1, with a tentative D call TRBD1 (5 bases). CDR3 length: 15 residues. Germline CDR1 and CDR2: MDHEN and SYDVKM. Deletions cut 3 bases from V and 3 bases from J, with 12 bases between.

The chain links TRBV6-5 to TRBJ2-3; D is undetermined. The germline V gene has CDR1 MNHEY and CDR2 SVGAGI. The germline V and J ends were trimmed by 2 bases and 6 bases, with 9 bases remaining between them. The length of the CDR3 is 13 residues. The CDR3 DNA follows: TGTGCCAGCAGTTACCGGACCCCTGATACGCAGTATTTT. It translates to CASSYRTPDTQYF.

The genes are TRBV6-5 and TRBJ1-1, with a possible D match to TRBD1 (5 bases). The germline CDR1 and CDR2 sequences are MNHEY and SVGAGI. V was cut by 6 bases and J by 7 bases, with 24 bases left in between. The CDR3 consists of 16 residues. CDR3 in amino acids: CASRELVIQGFDEAFF. Here the CDR3 DNA reads TGTGCCAGCAGGGAGCTGGTTATCCAGGGATTTGATGAAGCTTTCTTT.

The CDR3 DNA reads TGTGCCAGCAGCGGTACAGGGCAGGCCTACACACGCAGTCTTCAAGAGACCCAGTACTTC. Residues: CASSGTGQAYTRSLQETQYF. The V and J genes are TRBV7-9 and TRBJ2-5; TRBD1 is a possible D gene (6 bases). Germline CDR1 reads SEHNR; CDR2 reads FQNEAQ (reference sequence). The V and J ends lost 5 bases and 2 bases respectively, with 30 bases between them. The CDR3 is made up of 20 amino acids.

The chain links TRBV4-1 to TRBJ2-7; 9 positions agree with TRBD2. V dropped 4 bases and J dropped 2; count of bases not matched to a gene: 12. This CDR3 spans 17 amino acids. Looked up from germline, CDR1 is MGHRA and CDR2 is YSYEKL. DNA of the CDR3: TGCGCCAGCAGCCCAGGCGGTAGCGGGGGCCCCGCCTACGAGCAGTACTTC. Translated, it gives CASSPGGSGGPAYEQYF.

This clonotype has only a few counts. V is TRBV9 and J is TRBJ2-2, with D perhaps given as TRBD1 or TRBD2 (6 bases each). Germline V gene data show CDR1 as SGDLS and CDR2 as YYNGEE. Trimming took 0 bases from V and 12 from J, leaving 18 bases between them. The CDR3 has 15 amino acids. DNA for the CDR3: TGTGCCAGCAGCGTAGAGGGGGGTTGGGGCGCCAAGCTGTTTTTT. Translating gives CASSVEGGWGAKLFF.

This clonotype occurred a few times. The gene calls are TRBV6-4 and TRBJ2-3; 14 bases match TRBD2. Germline V gene sequence: CDR1 MRHNA, CDR2 SNTAGT. The CDR3 is made up of 16 amino acids. V gave up 9 bases and J gave up 2 bases; unmatched junction bases: 7. The CDR3, as DNA: TGTGCCAGTAAATCGACTAGCGGGGGGGACACAGATACGCAGTATTTT. Translation: CASKSTSGGDTDTQYF.

The rearrangement links TRBV6-2 or TRBV6-3 to TRBJ2-1; TRBD2 agrees at 13 bases. The CDR3 has 18 residues. Germline loops: CDR1 MNHEY, CDR2 SVGEGT. The ends lost 2 bases at V and 3 bases at J; junction bases unmatched: 7. The CDR3 region is CASSYGFGLAGDYNEQFF. The CDR3 coding sequence is TGTGCCAGCAGTTACGGGTTTGGACTAGCGGGGGACTACAATGAGCAGTTCTTC.

This clonotype was counted a few times. The V and J genes are TRBV11-2 and TRBJ2-3; D perhaps matches TRBD2 (5 bases). The CDR3 is made up of 15 amino acids. V lost 6 bases to trimming and J lost 2 bases, with 15 bases between them. Germline loops: CDR1 SGHAT, CDR2 FQNNGV. The CDR3 is CASSQLDGLTDTQYF. In nucleotides, the CDR3 is TGTGCCAGCAGTCAACTAGATGGGCTCACAGATACGCAGTATTTT. Together with reference TRBV11-2 and TRBJ2-3, the CDR3 gives the full variable domain: EAGVAQSPRYKIIEKRQSVAFWCNPISGHATLYWYQQILGQGPKLLIQFQNNGVVDDSQLPKDRFSAERLKGVDSTLKIQPAKLEDSAVYLCASSQLDGLTDTQYFGPGTRLTVL.

This clonotype was detected only a few times. This chain uses TRBV24-1 with TRBJ2-2; 8 bases align to TRBD2. This CDR3 region has 16 residues. Germline CDR1 and CDR2: KGHDR and SFDVKD. Trimming took 7 bases from V and 1 from J; bases not matched to a gene: 7. The DNA for the CDR3 is TGTGCCACCAGGGAGCCCCTAGCGGGGAACACCGGGGAGCTGTTTTTT. Translated, it gives CATREPLAGNTGELFF.

This clonotype was detected only a few times. The V call is TRBV12-3 or TRBV12-4, the J call TRBJ2-7; a possible D gene is TRBD2 (6 bases). Deletions cut 3 bases from V and 4 bases from J, with 16 bases between. CDR3 size: 15 residues. CDR3 protein: CASSFFGTSGYEQYF. DNA for the CDR3: TGTGCCAGCAGTTTCTTCGGCACAAGCGGGTACGAGCAGTACTTC.

This clonotype was counted only a few times. The V and J genes are TRBV4-1 and TRBJ2-2; D is unclear. The CDR3 has 14 residues. V was trimmed by 1 base and J by 5 bases, leaving 8 bases between them. CDR1 is MGHRA and CDR2 is YSYEKL in the germline V gene. The CDR3 reads CASSQALVTGELFF. In DNA form, the CDR3 reads TGCGCCAGCAGCCAAGCCCTCGTAACCGGGGAGCTGTTTTTT.

This clonotype was counted only a few times. This chain joins TRBV9 and TRBJ2-2; a possible D gene is TRBD1 (5 bases). This CDR3 region has 16 residues. Germline loops: CDR1 SGDLS, CDR2 YYNGEE. V lost 2 bases and J 4 bases, leaving 15 bases between the germline ends. The CDR3 coding sequence is TGTGCCAGCAGCGTCCTGCTCAACACAGGCACCGGGGAGCTGTTTTTT. Residues: CASSVLLNTGTGELFF.

Only a few counts were recorded for this clonotype. V is TRBV12-3 or TRBV12-4 and J is TRBJ1-2, with D uncertain. V lost 5 bases and J lost 7, with 26 bases in between. The CDR3 extends over 17 amino acids. The CDR3 loop is CASSPYKPGPQRSGYTF. The CDR3 DNA is TGTGCCAGCAGTCCTTACAAGCCGGGCCCCCAGAGGAGTGGCTACACCTTC.

Only a few counts were recorded for this clonotype. CDR3 residues: CSARSTGSGVHHFNEQFF. In DNA, the CDR3 is TGCAGTGCTAGATCGACAGGGTCCGGAGTCCACCATTTCAATGAGCAGTTCTTC. The rearrangement links TRBV20-1 to TRBJ2-1; 7 nucleotides agree with TRBD1. The V gene end was trimmed by 2 bases and the J gene end by 6 bases; junction bases not matched to a gene: 19. CDR1 and CDR2 (germline): DFQATT, SNEGSKA (reference sequence). The CDR3 covers 18 residues.